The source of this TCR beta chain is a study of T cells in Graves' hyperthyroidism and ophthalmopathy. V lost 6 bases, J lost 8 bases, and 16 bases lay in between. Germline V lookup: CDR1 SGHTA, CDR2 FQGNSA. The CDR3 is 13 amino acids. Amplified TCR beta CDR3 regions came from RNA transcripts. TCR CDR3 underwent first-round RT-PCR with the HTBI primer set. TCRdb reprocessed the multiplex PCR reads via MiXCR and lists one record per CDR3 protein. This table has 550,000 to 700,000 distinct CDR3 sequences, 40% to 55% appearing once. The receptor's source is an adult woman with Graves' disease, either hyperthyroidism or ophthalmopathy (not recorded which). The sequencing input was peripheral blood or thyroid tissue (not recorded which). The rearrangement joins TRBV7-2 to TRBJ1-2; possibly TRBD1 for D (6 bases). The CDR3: CASSNSFQGGYTF. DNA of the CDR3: TGTGCCAGCAGTAACAGCTTCCAGGGGGGCTACACCTTC.